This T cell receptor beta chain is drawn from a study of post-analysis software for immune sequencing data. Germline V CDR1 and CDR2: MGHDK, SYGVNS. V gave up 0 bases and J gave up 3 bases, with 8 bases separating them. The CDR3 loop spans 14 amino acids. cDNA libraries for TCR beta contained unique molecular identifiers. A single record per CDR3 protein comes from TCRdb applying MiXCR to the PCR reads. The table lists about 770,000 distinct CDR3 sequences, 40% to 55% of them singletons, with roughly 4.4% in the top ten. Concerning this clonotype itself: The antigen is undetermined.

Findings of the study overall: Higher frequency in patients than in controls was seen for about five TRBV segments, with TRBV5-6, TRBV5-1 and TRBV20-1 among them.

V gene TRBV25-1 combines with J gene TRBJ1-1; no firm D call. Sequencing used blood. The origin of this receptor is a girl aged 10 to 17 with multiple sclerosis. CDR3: CASSEYFSDTEAFF. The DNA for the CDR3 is TGTGCCAGCAGTGAATATTTCTCGGACACTGAAGCTTTCTTT. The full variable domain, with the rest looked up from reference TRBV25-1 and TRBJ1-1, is EADIYQTPRYLVIGTGKKITLECSQTMGHDKMYWYQQDPGMELHLIHYSYGVNSTEKGDLSSESTVSRIRTEHFPLTLESARPSHTSQYLCASSEYFSDTEAFFGQGTRLTVV.